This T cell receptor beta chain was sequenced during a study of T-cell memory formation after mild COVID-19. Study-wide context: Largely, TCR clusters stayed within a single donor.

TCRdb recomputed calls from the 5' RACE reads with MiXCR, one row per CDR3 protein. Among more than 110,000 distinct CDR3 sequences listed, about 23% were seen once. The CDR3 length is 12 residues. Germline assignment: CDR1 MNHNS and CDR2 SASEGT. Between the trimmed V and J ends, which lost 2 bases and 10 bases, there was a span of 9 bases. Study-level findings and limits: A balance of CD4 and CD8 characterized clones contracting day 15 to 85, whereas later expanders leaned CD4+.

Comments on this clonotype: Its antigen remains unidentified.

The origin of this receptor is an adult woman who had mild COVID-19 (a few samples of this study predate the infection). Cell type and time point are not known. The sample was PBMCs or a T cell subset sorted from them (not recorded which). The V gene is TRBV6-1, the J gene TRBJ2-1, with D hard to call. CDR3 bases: TGTGCCAGCAGTGAACACCAGAGAGAGCAGTTCTTC. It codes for CASSEHQREQFF.